A single sample gave rise to the 2 T cell receptor beta chains below, sequenced in a study of cytomegalovirus exposure and HLA in healthy donors. The PCR made use of 60 Vbeta and 13 Jbeta primers. The assay was immunoSEQ multiplex PCR, and TCRdb's table has in-frame clones only and misses some. Among 150,000 to 160,000 clones, 82% were seen once, and the ten largest hold under 8.5%. Input material: PBMCs. These receptors all stem from a woman between 50 and 59 years old in good health and CMV-seropositive.

The V call is TRBV27, the J call TRBJ2-2; D may be TRBD1 (5 bases). This CDR3 is built from 15 residues. CDR1 is MNHEY and CDR2 is SMNVEV in the germline V gene (reference sequence). V was shortened by 0 bases and J by 5 bases, with 10 bases between the two germline ends. CDR3 DNA: TGTGCCAGCAGTTTATCACAGGTCGGGACCGGGGAGCTGTTTTTT. Translating it yields CASSLSQVGTGELFF.

The chain combines TRBV5-4 with TRBJ1-5; unclear D gene. From germline, CDR1 is SGHNT and CDR2 YYREEE (reference sequence). Between the trimmed V and J ends, which lost 0 bases and 7 bases, there was a span of 20 bases. The CDR3 spans 17 residues. The DNA of the CDR3 is TGTGCCAGCAGCTTGGGGCAGACCACCCGCGGGGTACAGCCCCAGCATTTT. It translates to CASSLGQTTRGVQPQHF.